The 29 T cell receptor beta chains below come from one sample, sequenced in a study of human T cells and chemical hapten exposure. One entry per CDR3 protein, called by TCRdb with MiXCR from the RACE reads. The table lists about 90,000 distinct CDR3 sequences, 8% to 11% of them singletons, with roughly 2.4% in the top ten. Time point reported: patch test 1, 2 weeks after DPC sensitization. Noted treatment: therapeutic diphenylcyclopropenone sensitization with weekly scalp DPC. Source: whole blood, taken in connection with sensitization to the hapten diphenylcyclopropenone (DPC). The receptors stem from a man in his forties with alopecia areata. Some clones in this sample may be carry-over from other donors' samples.

The V gene is TRBV7-9, the J gene TRBJ2-7; TRBD1 agrees at 7 bases. The CDR3 has 15 residues. V gave up 5 bases and J gave up 2 bases; unmatched junction bases: 9. The germline CDR1 and CDR2 sequences are SEHNR and FQNEAQ (reference sequence). Written as DNA, the CDR3 is TGTGCCAGCAGCGTTAGACGGACAGGCACCTACGAGCAGTACTTC. Translating gives CASSVRRTGTYEQYF.

The chain has TRBV12-5 and TRBJ1-4, with D uncertain. V was cut by 1 base and J by 2 bases, with 5 bases left in between. The CDR3 runs to 14 residues. The V gene's germline CDR1 is LGHNT and CDR2 FRNRAP. CDR3 protein: CASGLGATNEKLFF. In DNA form, the CDR3 reads TGTGCTAGTGGTTTGGGGGCCACTAATGAAAAACTGTTTTTT.

V usage is TRBV20-1 and J usage is TRBJ1-5; D might be TRBD1 (5 bases). V lost 4 bases and J 7 bases, leaving 14 bases between the germline ends. The CDR3 totals 13 residues. Germline assignment: CDR1 DFQATT and CDR2 SNEGSKA (reference sequence). CDR3 bases: TGCAGTGCTACCCAGGGTACGGAGCAGCCCCAGCATTTT. This sequence encodes CSATQGTEQPQHF.

The chain employs TRBV9 and TRBJ2-2; 16 positions agree with TRBD2. The CDR3 is 18 amino acids. V shed 4 bases and J 7 bases; nucleotides not matched to a gene: 10. Germline V gene lookup returns CDR1 SGDLS and CDR2 YYNGEE. The DNA of the CDR3 is TGTGCCAGCAGCCTGGGACTAGCGGGAGGGCCGTTTGGCGGGGAGCTGTTTTTT. Translating it yields CASSLGLAGGPFGGELFF.

The chain employs TRBV5-1 and TRBJ1-1, with D uncertain. The CDR3 contains 13 residues. V gave up 4 bases and J gave up 0 bases, with 7 bases separating them. Germline values: CDR1 SGHRS, CDR2 YFSETQ. In DNA form, the CDR3 reads TGCGCCAGCAGCCCCAGGATGAACACTGAAGCTTTCTTT. Its protein is CASSPRMNTEAFF.

The rearrangement joins TRBV2 to TRBJ2-7; TRBD2 is a possible D gene (5 bases). Looked up from germline, CDR1 is SNHLY and CDR2 is FYNNEI. Trimming took off 5 bases at V and 6 bases at J, with 11 bases between the two ends. There are 12 residues in the CDR3. The CDR3 bases are TGTGCCAGCAGTAAGGGAGTTGGCGAGCAGTACTTC. Its translation: CASSKGVGEQYF.

This clonotype was seen at least ten times. The V and J genes are TRBV2 and TRBJ1-1, with a possible D match to TRBD1 (6 bases). Trimming removed 7 bases at V and 5 bases at J, with 17 bases between. There are 14 residues in the CDR3. Germline V gives CDR1 SNHLY, CDR2 FYNNEI. The CDR3 spells CASKAGEVDTEAFF. The CDR3 DNA sequence: TGTGCCAGCAAGGCAGGGGAAGTGGATACTGAAGCTTTCTTT.

This clonotype showed up just a few times. The chain links TRBV13 to TRBJ1-1; TRBD1 matches at 8 bases. Germline-derived CDR1 and CDR2 are PRHDT and FYEKMQ (reference sequence). The CDR3 loop spans 14 amino acids. V was clipped by 7 bases and J by 4 bases; unmatched bases: 8. CDR3 in amino acids: CASNLRQGFTEAFF. The DNA of the CDR3 is TGTGCCAGCAACCTCCGACAGGGGTTCACTGAAGCTTTCTTT. The whole variable domain, remainder taken from reference TRBV13 and TRBJ1-1, is AAGVIQSPRHLIKEKRETATLKCYPIPRHDTVYWYQQGPGQDPQFLISFYEKMQSDKGSIPDRFSAQQFSDYHSELNMSSLELGDSALYFCASNLRQGFTEAFFGQGTRLTVV.

This rearrangement joins TRBV4-2 to TRBJ2-2; the D is unclear. V was clipped by 0 bases and J by 0 bases, with 11 bases between them. CDR1 and CDR2 (germline): LGHNA, YNFKEQ. The CDR3 totals 17 residues. CDR3 DNA sequence: TGTGCCAGCAGCCAAGATTTGGGCCGTACGAACACCGGGGAGCTGTTTTTT. This gives the protein CASSQDLGRTNTGELFF.

This clonotype appeared a few times. The V call is TRBV7-2, the J call TRBJ2-5; D call uncertain. Germline-derived CDR1 and CDR2 are SGHTA and FQGNSA. The CDR3 is 16 amino acids. The V and J ends lost 5 bases and 1 base respectively, with 17 bases between them. CDR3 sequence reads: CASSRWGGQIQETQYF. The DNA of the CDR3 is TGTGCCAGCAGCAGATGGGGTGGCCAAATCCAAGAGACCCAGTACTTC.

A single count supports this clonotype. It may be a read error: a sequence one base away is much more abundant. CDR3 sequence reads: CSTGAGVNEKLFF. The CDR3 region has the DNA TGCAGTACAGGTGCAGGGGTTAATGAAAAACTGTTTTTT. The J gene is TRBJ1-4, the V gene TRBV20-1; weak D call: TRBD1 (6 bases). The CDR3 is 13 amino acids. CDR1 DFQATT and CDR2 SNEGSKA come from the germline V gene (reference sequence). Between the trimmed V and J ends, which lost 8 bases and 4 bases, there was a span of 14 bases.

The chain combines TRBV6-2 or TRBV6-3 with TRBJ2-3, with 7 bases lining up with TRBD1. Germline V gene lookup returns CDR1 MNHEY and CDR2 SVGEGT. With 2 bases clipped from V and 2 bases from J, the junction kept 4 bases outside the gene matches. The CDR3 runs to 15 residues. CDR3 sequence (DNA): TGTGCCAGCAGTTACCAGGGACAGCCCACAGATACGCAGTATTTT. Its translation: CASSYQGQPTDTQYF.

The rearrangement links TRBV9 to TRBJ2-1; TRBD2 might be the D (5 bases). Germline-derived CDR1 and CDR2 are SGDLS and YYNGEE. V was trimmed by 3 bases and J by 9 bases, leaving 13 bases between them. This CDR3 region has 13 residues. CDR3 amino acids: CASSAGGPGEQFF. For the CDR3, the DNA is TGTGCCAGCAGCGCCGGAGGACCCGGTGAGCAGTTCTTC.

The table lists this clonotype with many counts. The chain links TRBV27 to TRBJ2-7, with D possibly TRBD1 on 5 matching bases. This CDR3 region has 11 residues. From germline, CDR1 is MNHEY and CDR2 SMNVEV (reference sequence). This CDR3 reads CAKGDRDEQYF. Here the CDR3 DNA reads TGTGCTAAAGGGGATCGCGACGAGCAGTACTTC.

This clonotype has a handful of counts. This rearrangement joins TRBV20-1 to TRBJ1-4; D gene uncertain. The CDR3 has 11 amino acids. V dropped 6 bases and J dropped 6 bases, with 8 bases sitting between them. Germline CDR1 DFQATT, CDR2 SNEGSKA (reference sequence). CDR3 DNA sequence: TGCAGTGCCCATCTCGATGAAAAACTGTTTTTT. It yields the protein CSAHLDEKLFF.

V is TRBV29-1 and J is TRBJ2-3; the D gene is possibly TRBD1 (5 bases). This CDR3 is built from 16 residues. The germline V gene encodes CDR1 SQVTM and CDR2 ANQGSEA. Trimming removed 0 bases at V and 0 bases at J, with 13 bases between. In DNA, the CDR3 is TGCAGCGTTGAAGATGACAGCGCTCATAGCACAGATACGCAGTATTTT. Encoded protein: CSVEDDSAHSTDTQYF.

The chain combines TRBV9 with TRBJ2-7; D may be TRBD1 or TRBD2 (5 bases each). The germline V gene encodes CDR1 SGDLS and CDR2 YYNGEE. Trimming cost V 4 bases and J 6 bases, with 17 bases left between them. This CDR3 contains 14 residues. In DNA, the CDR3 is TGTGCCAGCAGCCGCCGGGACGATTTCTTCGAGCAGTACTTC. Translating it yields CASSRRDDFFEQYF.

This clonotype occurred many times. The chain links TRBV7-3 to TRBJ1-6, with D perhaps TRBD1 (6 bases). The CDR3 is 15 residues long. CDR1 and CDR2 from the germline V gene are SGHTA and FQGTGA. With 5 bases removed from V and 10 bases from J, the gap between germline ends came to 18 bases. The CDR3 protein is CASSPTGFGNSPLHF. CDR3 bases: TGTGCCAGCAGCCCCACAGGGTTCGGGAACTCACCCCTCCACTTT. Full variable domain (rest looked up from reference TRBV7-3 and TRBJ1-6): GAGVSQTPSNKVTEKGKYVELRCDPISGHTALYWYRQSLGQGPEFLIYFQGTGAADDSGLPNDRFFAVRPEGSVSTLKIQRTERGDSAVYLCASSPTGFGNSPLHFGNGTRLTVT.

The chain carries TRBV2 and TRBJ2-7; the D gene is possibly TRBD2 (6 bases). Trimming pared 3 bases from V and 10 bases from J, leaving 13 bases between. The CDR3 contains 12 residues. Germline V gives CDR1 SNHLY, CDR2 FYNNEI. The CDR3 region has the DNA TGTGCCAGCAGTGAGAGGAGGGGCGACCAGTACGTC. The encoded protein is CASSERRGDQYV.

This clonotype came up a few times. The chain uses TRBV10-3 and TRBJ2-5, with TRBD1 as a possible D gene (6 bases). The CDR3 is made up of 15 amino acids. The germline CDR1 and CDR2 sequences are ENHRY and SYGVKD. Trimming stripped 3 bases from V and 2 bases from J, with 13 bases between. The CDR3 sequence: CAISDLGGQQETQYF. The CDR3 bases are TGTGCCATCAGTGACTTAGGGGGTCAACAAGAGACCCAGTACTTC.

CDR3 sequence (DNA): TGTGCCAGCAGTTTTGGAGGACCCTCCTACAATGAGCAGTTCTTC. Translating gives CASSFGGPSYNEQFF. The chain combines TRBV6-2 or TRBV6-3 with TRBJ2-1, with a tentative D call TRBD2 (5 bases). Trimming removed 4 bases at V and 0 bases at J, with 10 bases between. Germline V gene data show CDR1 as MNHEY and CDR2 as SVGEGT. This CDR3 is 15 amino acids long.

This clonotype was counted many times. This chain joins TRBV11-2 and TRBJ1-1; possibly TRBD1 for D (6 bases). This CDR3 spans 15 amino acids. Per germline, CDR1 SGHAT and CDR2 FQNNGV. V shed 2 bases and J shed 4 bases, with 14 bases lying between them. Written as DNA, the CDR3 is TGTGCCAGCAGCTTACACAGGGCCGTTCCCACTGAAGCTTTCTTT. Its protein product is CASSLHRAVPTEAFF.

This clonotype was detected many times. The V gene is TRBV6-2 or TRBV6-3, the J gene TRBJ2-7, with TRBD2 matching 15 bases. The germline V gene has CDR1 MNHEY and CDR2 SVGEGT. The V segment lost 5 bases and the J segment 6 bases; nucleotides outside the gene matches: 5. The CDR3 consists of 15 residues. CDR3 DNA sequence: TGTGCCAGCAGTGGAGGACTAGCGGGAGGGCGCGAGCAGTACGTC. It specifies CASSGGLAGGREQYV.

This CDR3 is CASSLAVSSGANVLTF. CDR3 in DNA: TGTGCCAGCAGCTTAGCGGTCTCCTCTGGGGCCAACGTCCTGACTTTC. This chain connects TRBV7-2 to TRBJ2-6, with D unresolved. The CDR3 has 16 amino acids. V was shortened by 0 bases and J by 0 bases, with 6 bases between the two germline ends. Looked up from germline, CDR1 is SGHTA and CDR2 is FQGNSA.

This chain connects TRBV4-1 to TRBJ2-2, with 9 bases matching TRBD2. Per the germline V gene, CDR1 is MGHRA and CDR2 is YSYEKL. CDR3 length equals 16 residues. V dropped 1 base and J dropped 6; count of bases not matched to a gene: 6. The CDR3 nucleotides are TGCGCCAGCAGCCAAGCTAGCGGGGTCGGGGCCGGGGAGCTGTTTTTT. Translated, it gives CASSQASGVGAGELFF.

The chain combines TRBV7-3 with TRBJ2-5, with D unclear. The CDR3 totals 14 residues. Germline values: CDR1 SGHTA, CDR2 FQGTGA. Trimming pared 2 bases from V and 4 bases from J, leaving 11 bases between. CDR3 sequence (DNA): TGTGCCAGCAGCTTACTCCCCTCGACAGAGACCCAGTACTTC. Translating it yields CASSLLPSTETQYF.

The rearrangement joins TRBV18 to TRBJ1-4; D gene unclear. Trimming took 3 bases from V and 8 from J, leaving 16 bases between them. Germline V gene sequence: CDR1 KGHSH, CDR2 LQKENI. The CDR3 contains 15 residues. The CDR3 loop is CASSPDTSKGEKLFF. In DNA form, the CDR3 reads TGTGCCAGCTCACCCGACACCTCCAAGGGCGAAAAACTGTTTTTT.

This chain connects TRBV12-3 or TRBV12-4 to TRBJ2-5; 7 nucleotides align to TRBD2. V lost 2 bases to trimming and J lost 9 bases; unmatched junction nucleotides: 9. The CDR3 spans 14 residues. The CDR3 nucleotides read TGTGCCAGCAGTTTAAGTCCAGCGGGGTTGGCCCAGTACTTC. Translating it yields CASSLSPAGLAQYF.

There are a few counts of this clonotype. This chain joins TRBV3-1 and TRBJ1-1; D gene unclear. The ends were cut back, 2 bases at V and 10 bases at J, with 23 bases in the middle. The germline V gene has CDR1 LGHDT and CDR2 YNNKEL (reference sequence). The CDR3 contains 16 residues. The CDR3 protein is CASSQSAPGWGDAAFF. The CDR3 nucleotides are TGTGCCAGCAGCCAATCTGCCCCGGGTTGGGGAGACGCAGCTTTCTTT.